Below, one T cell receptor (beta chain) is given with its context. Its antigen is not known. Documented treatment: oral pan-JAK inhibitor, 5-10 mg twice daily. This CDR3 has 14 amino acids. Trimming stripped 6 bases from V and 2 bases from J, with 14 bases between. The germline V gene has CDR1 LNHDA and CDR2 SQIVND (reference sequence). RNA, once extracted, was reverse transcribed into cDNA for use as the sequencing template. The assay was immunoSEQ multiplex PCR, and TCRdb's table has in-frame clones only and misses some. The sample carries roughly 210,000 clones, approximately 47% recorded once. These data originate in a study of CD8+ T cells in alopecia areata. Overall study context: Treated patients were dosed with oral tofacitinib, taking 5 to 10 mg twice daily.

Regarding the study as a whole: Relative to normal scalp, lesional scalp, especially alopecia totalis/universalis, showed higher clonality.

Material: CD4+ T cells sorted from blood, obtained at approximately week 36, from a patient treated with tofacitinib. The gene calls are TRBV19 and TRBJ2-7, with D maybe TRBD1 (5 bases). This receptor was identified in a human donor with alopecia areata. The DNA of the CDR3 is TGTGCCAGTAGCAGCCTAGGGGCCGCCTACGAGCAGTACTTC. It is translated as CASSSLGAAYEQYF.